This T cell receptor (beta chain) was obtained from a study of regulatory T cells in long-lasting Graves disease. General study findings and limits: Peripheral blood was the sole material, not thyroid tissue.

V was cut by 6 bases and J by 1 base, with 9 bases left in between. Looked up from germline, CDR1 is ENHRY and CDR2 is SYGVKD. The CDR3 sequence is 13 residues long. In this sample, this clonotype turned up many times. Its antigen is currently unknown. Libraries of TCR beta came from iRepertoire HTBI primers plus Arm-PCR of CDR3 regions. TCRdb re-analysed the multiplex PCR reads in MiXCR, keeping a single row per CDR3 protein. The sample gives hundreds of thousands of distinct CDR3 sequences, under 20% of which show up once; around a sixth is in the top ten. The time point was: newly diagnosed GD, antithyroid drugs for less than 3 months. Following extraction of RNA from PBMCs, that RNA was used to make the TCR library. Patients of an endocrinology department in Xi'an, China, were included. This sample also appeared in a second study, on T cells in Graves' hyperthyroidism and ophthalmopathy.

The clonotype comes from a woman aged 25 to 39 with Graves disease. The sequences come from peripheral blood mononuclear cells (PBMCs), collected at new diagnosis, from a patient treated with antithyroid drugs. The chain joins TRBV10-3 to TRBJ1-1, with D possibly TRBD1 on 6 matching bases. CDR3 in amino acids: CAIRATGNTEAFF. The CDR3 nucleotides are TGTGCCATCAGAGCGACAGGGAACACTGAAGCTTTCTTT.